A selection of T cell receptor beta chains follows, all from one sample in a study of blood T cell repertoires in COVID-19. The assay was immunoSEQ multiplex PCR, and TCRdb's table has in-frame clones only and misses some. The table includes 250,000 to 350,000 clones, around 81% detected once. Sequencing was carried out using peripheral blood. These receptors all stem from a person aged 65-85 years with COVID-19, enrolled during active disease. Each CDR3 is given with its conserved first and last residue. The D gene is left open where the match is weak. Size values are once, few and many counts, or a class for expanded clones, and some rows have none.

d_call,cdr3_length,v_call,clone_size,j_call,cdr3_nt,cdr3_aa
TRBD2,15,TRBV19,.,TRBJ2-1,TGTGCCAGTAGTATAGTGGGACTAGCGGACAATGAGCAGTTCTTC,CASSIVGLADNEQFF
.,16,TRBV5-6,.,TRBJ1-5,TGTGCCAGCAGCTCTACTAGAAGGACAGGCAATCAGCCCCAGCATTTT,CASSSTRRTGNQPQHF
TRBD1,17,TRBV2,.,TRBJ2-1,TGTGCCAGCAGTCCCGGGACAGGGAGAAGCAGGACCAATGAGCAGTTCTTC,CASSPGTGRSRTNEQFF
TRBD1,14,TRBV5-5,few,TRBJ1-6,TGTGCCAGCAGCTTGGGACAGGGGGCTTTATCCCTCCACTTT,CASSLGQGALSLHF
.,14,TRBV5-5,once,TRBJ1-4,TGTGCCAGCAGCTTGGGAAGGGGAAGAGAAAAACTGTTTTTT,CASSLGRGREKLFF
.,12,TRBV7-6,once,TRBJ2-5,TGTGCCAGTCAGGGGCCCCAAGAGACCCAGTACTTC,CASQGPQETQYF
TRBD1,14,TRBV28,.,TRBJ1-4,TGTGCCAGCAGCCGACAGGGATATAATGAAAAACTGTTTTTT,CASSRQGYNEKLFF
TRBD1,14,TRBV5-1,.,TRBJ2-7,TGCGCCAGCAGCATGACAGGGGGAAGCTACGAGCAGTACTTC,CASSMTGGSYEQYF
.,17,TRBV18,.,TRBJ1-1,TGTGCCAGCTCACCACTGGGCGGGCTGCAGACGGGGACTGAAGCTTTCTTT,CASSPLGGLQTGTEAFF
TRBD1,19,TRBV3-1/TRBV3-2,.,TRBJ1-5,TGTGCCAGCAGCCAACAAACCGGACAGGGCAGTGTGAGCAATCAGCCCCAGCATTTT,CASSQQTGQGSVSNQPQHF
.,15,TRBV7-8,.,TRBJ2-7,TGTGCCAGCAGCTTAGCGGAGGCATACTCCTACGAGCAGTACTTC,CASSLAEAYSYEQYF
.,15,TRBV7-8,.,TRBJ2-1,TGTGCCAGCAGCTTAGGGGCCCCGCGCTACAATGAGCAGTTCTTC,CASSLGAPRYNEQFF
TRBD2,14,TRBV2,.,TRBJ2-7,TGTGCCAGCAAGGGGCGGGAGGGACCCTACGAGCAGTACTTC,CASKGREGPYEQYF
TRBD1,17,TRBV14,.,TRBJ1-3,TGTGCCAGCAGCCAAGATCAGACAGGGTCGGCTGGAAACACCATATATTTT,CASSQDQTGSAGNTIYF
.,13,TRBV19,.,TRBJ1-4,TGTGCCAGTACGGGACAAACTAATGAAAAACTGTTTTTT,CASTGQTNEKLFF